The rows below give T cell receptor beta chains drawn from one sample of a study of cytotoxic CD8 clonotypes in ibrutinib-treated CLL. Only in-frame clones appear in the TCRdb table, and some are missing; sequencing was by immunoSEQ multiplex PCR. The table records 300,000 or so clones, roughly 70% of them present only once. Sequenced material: PBMCs, taken after 36 months of ibrutinib treatment. Every receptor here comes from a human donor with chronic lymphocytic leukemia. Each CDR3 is given with its conserved first and last residue. Fields, in order: D gene, V gene, J gene, CDR3 protein. D genes are given only for firm matches.

d_gene: TRBD1; v_gene: TRBV5-1; j_gene: TRBJ2-5; CDR3aa: CASSPDRGRETQYF
d_gene: TRBD2; v_gene: TRBV5-1; j_gene: TRBJ2-1; CDR3aa: CASRGASGSVEQFF
d_gene: TRBD1; v_gene: TRBV29-1; j_gene: TRBJ1-2; CDR3aa: CSVEGRAGGRYGYTF
d_gene: NA; v_gene: TRBV5-1; j_gene: TRBJ2-2; CDR3aa: CASSLATGRYTGELFF
d_gene: TRBD2; v_gene: TRBV5-1; j_gene: TRBJ2-7; CDR3aa: CASSPTGLDIGDEQYF
d_gene: TRBD1; v_gene: TRBV28; j_gene: TRBJ2-7; CDR3aa: CASSSYFRDREWIGFYEQYF
d_gene: TRBD1; v_gene: TRBV18; j_gene: TRBJ2-7; CDR3aa: CASSVTGTAPYEQYF
d_gene: NA; v_gene: TRBV19; j_gene: TRBJ1-2; CDR3aa: CASSINSAYGYTF
d_gene: TRBD2; v_gene: TRBV4-1; j_gene: TRBJ2-3; CDR3aa: CASSPLVTSGITDTQYF
d_gene: TRBD2; v_gene: TRBV6-1; j_gene: TRBJ2-7; CDR3aa: CATTGTSGYEQYF
d_gene: NA; v_gene: TRBV11-2; j_gene: TRBJ2-1; CDR3aa: CASSLYRAYEQFF
d_gene: NA; v_gene: TRBV27; j_gene: TRBJ2-5; CDR3aa: CASSLGQYQETQYF
d_gene: NA; v_gene: TRBV14; j_gene: TRBJ2-1; CDR3aa: CASSQYTYNEQFF
d_gene: NA; v_gene: TRBV4-1; j_gene: TRBJ2-7; CDR3aa: CASSQVPGYYEQYF
d_gene: NA; v_gene: TRBV4-3; j_gene: TRBJ2-3; CDR3aa: CASSRRPTVLDTQYF
d_gene: NA; v_gene: TRBV29-1; j_gene: TRBJ2-5; CDR3aa: CSVAGGETQYF
d_gene: NA; v_gene: TRBV11-2; j_gene: TRBJ1-4; CDR3aa: CASSQGVFSGARKKLFF
d_gene: TRBD2; v_gene: TRBV25-1; j_gene: TRBJ2-5; CDR3aa: CASSSSGRGETQYF
d_gene: NA; v_gene: TRBV2; j_gene: TRBJ2-4; CDR3aa: CASTLTVLAKNIQYF
d_gene: TRBD1; v_gene: TRBV18; j_gene: TRBJ2-7; CDR3aa: CASGPGQVYEQYF
d_gene: NA; v_gene: TRBV6-5; j_gene: TRBJ1-2; CDR3aa: CASRTDRVLDGYTF
d_gene: TRBD1; v_gene: TRBV5-1; j_gene: TRBJ1-4; CDR3aa: CASSLGQGVGEKLFF
d_gene: NA; v_gene: TRBV5-1; j_gene: TRBJ1-1; CDR3aa: CASSSRRVGNTEAFF
d_gene: TRBD2; v_gene: TRBV28; j_gene: TRBJ2-5; CDR3aa: CASRPAGAQETQYF
d_gene: NA; v_gene: TRBV6-1; j_gene: TRBJ2-3; CDR3aa: CASTRQVHTDTQYF
d_gene: NA; v_gene: TRBV15; j_gene: TRBJ1-1; CDR3aa: CATSRDRVWDTEAFF
d_gene: NA; v_gene: TRBV5-6; j_gene: TRBJ2-3; CDR3aa: CASRRLGAAGADTQYF
d_gene: TRBD1; v_gene: TRBV18; j_gene: TRBJ2-3; CDR3aa: CASSPGQGSDTQYF
d_gene: TRBD1; v_gene: TRBV18; j_gene: TRBJ1-2; CDR3aa: CASSPPWSQGAYGYTF
d_gene: TRBD1; v_gene: TRBV18; j_gene: TRBJ1-2; CDR3aa: CASSPDRTGCTF
d_gene: TRBD2; v_gene: TRBV5-1; j_gene: TRBJ2-3; CDR3aa: CASSSQAGATQYF
d_gene: TRBD2; v_gene: TRBV4-3; j_gene: TRBJ2-7; CDR3aa: CASNYRGESSYEQYF
d_gene: TRBD1; v_gene: TRBV19; j_gene: TRBJ2-5; CDR3aa: CASSIDRKVGQGVLKTQYF
d_gene: NA; v_gene: TRBV5-1; j_gene: TRBJ2-3; CDR3aa: CASSRRGYLTDTQYF
d_gene: TRBD1; v_gene: TRBV7-2; j_gene: TRBJ1-2; CDR3aa: CASSRDRGRNYGYTF
d_gene: NA; v_gene: TRBV4-2; j_gene: TRBJ2-1; CDR3aa: CASSQGFTSYNEQFF
d_gene: NA; v_gene: TRBV4-3; j_gene: TRBJ2-3; CDR3aa: CASSQGRGTHTDTQYF
d_gene: TRBD2; v_gene: TRBV30; j_gene: TRBJ2-3; CDR3aa: CAWRGLTDTQYF
d_gene: NA; v_gene: TRBV7-8; j_gene: TRBJ2-3; CDR3aa: CASSLGQFSTDTQYF
d_gene: TRBD1; v_gene: TRBV28; j_gene: TRBJ2-7; CDR3aa: CASSSPTGSEQYF
d_gene: NA; v_gene: TRBV10-3; j_gene: TRBJ1-2; CDR3aa: CAISEDPNYGYTF
d_gene: NA; v_gene: TRBV6-6; j_gene: TRBJ1-2; CDR3aa: CASNPRPISNYGYTF
d_gene: TRBD2; v_gene: TRBV7-2; j_gene: TRBJ2-5; CDR3aa: CASSGPGLAVETQYF
d_gene: NA; v_gene: TRBV5-6; j_gene: TRBJ1-5; CDR3aa: CASSLDRVGQPQHF
d_gene: TRBD2; v_gene: TRBV18; j_gene: TRBJ2-7; CDR3aa: CASSPTSGPTYEQYF
d_gene: NA; v_gene: TRBV19; j_gene: TRBJ2-7; CDR3aa: CASYWMGQEDYEQYF
d_gene: NA; v_gene: TRBV5-6; j_gene: TRBJ2-1; CDR3aa: CASSWSDYNEQFF
d_gene: NA; v_gene: TRBV5-5; j_gene: TRBJ1-1; CDR3aa: CASSFTGVMNTEAFF
d_gene: TRBD1; v_gene: TRBV4-1; j_gene: TRBJ2-1; CDR3aa: CASSQGAWTGVQRDNEQFF
d_gene: TRBD1; v_gene: TRBV7-2; j_gene: TRBJ2-5; CDR3aa: CASSLELDRGETQYF
d_gene: NA; v_gene: TRBV5-1; j_gene: TRBJ2-2; CDR3aa: CASSWDTGELFF
d_gene: NA; v_gene: TRBV10-3; j_gene: TRBJ2-7; CDR3aa: CAIGYSYGQYF
d_gene: NA; v_gene: TRBV27; j_gene: TRBJ1-5; CDR3aa: CASSLWGGVGNQPQHF
d_gene: NA; v_gene: TRBV2; j_gene: TRBJ2-7; CDR3aa: CAILTGTRLYEQYF
d_gene: NA; v_gene: TRBV20-1; j_gene: TRBJ2-1; CDR3aa: CSARDITEQFF
d_gene: TRBD1; v_gene: TRBV29-1; j_gene: TRBJ2-5; CDR3aa: CSVEVARFGTVTQETQYF
d_gene: TRBD1; v_gene: TRBV27; j_gene: TRBJ1-5; CDR3aa: CASSWTGSPNQPQHF
d_gene: NA; v_gene: TRBV9; j_gene: TRBJ2-1; CDR3aa: CASSPRQGGHEQFF
d_gene: TRBD2; v_gene: TRBV6-5; j_gene: TRBJ2-7; CDR3aa: CASSYLLADFYEQYF